This T cell receptor (beta chain) was retrieved from a study of blood T cell repertoires in COVID-19. Study information: Acute-phase and convalescent COVID-19 samples originated in the United States, Italy and Spain.

There are 15 residues in the CDR3. With 6 bases clipped from V and 6 bases from J, the junction kept 8 bases outside the gene matches. Germline V lookup: CDR1 MNHEY, CDR2 SVGAGI. Original data processing: Researchers report that nucleated cell counts were estimated from reference gene primer amplification. The method was immunoSEQ multiplex PCR; TCRdb's version includes in-frame clones alone and lacks a portion of them. Clone size and V and J calls were adopted from that table, with D and trimming inferred from the DNA. The sample includes nearly 70,000 clones, roughly 80% seen only once; the top ten take 9% to 10%.

The chain carries TRBV6-5 and TRBJ1-4; 9 bases are a match to TRBD1. The receptor was derived from a woman aged 80 or over with acute or convalescent COVID-19. Specimen: peripheral blood. The CDR3 coding sequence is TGTGCCAGCAGCGCACCGGGACAGGGAGATGAAAAACTGTTTTTT. Its protein product is CASSAPGQGDEKLFF.